Listed below are T cell receptor beta chains from one sample, sequenced in a study of T cells after yellow fever vaccination. From the 5' RACE reads, TCRdb called clonotypes with MiXCR, one entry per CDR3 protein. The profile shows approximately 350,000 distinct CDR3 sequences, roughly 12% of them singletons. Sample: PBMCs, taken on the day of the first yellow fever vaccination. The receptors derive from a man aged 18 to 29 who received the YFV17D yellow fever vaccine. Each CDR3 is given with its conserved first and last residue. The order of the fields is J gene, clone size, V gene, D gene, CDR3 protein, CDR3 DNA. The D gene is left open where the match is weak. For some rows the clone size is stated as once, few or many, or as a class when expanded; others skip it.

>TRBJ2-1|NA|TRBV20-1|NA
CSARGDAGHNEQFF
TGCAGTGCTAGAGGGGACGCCGGTCACAATGAGCAGTTCTTC
>TRBJ1-5|NA|TRBV19|NA
CASSIGDSNQPQHF
TGTGCCAGTAGTATCGGGGATAGCAATCAGCCCCAGCATTTT
>TRBJ2-1|many|TRBV6-2/TRBV6-3|NA
CASSVASVADPYNEQFF
TGTGCCAGCAGTGTCGCGTCCGTGGCAGACCCATACAATGAGCAGTTCTTC
>TRBJ2-3|few|TRBV11-2|TRBD2
CASSLRGAGGWSTDTQYF
TGTGCCAGCAGCTTGAGAGGAGCGGGGGGGTGGAGCACAGATACGCAGTATTTT
>TRBJ2-4|few|TRBV4-2|NA
CASSQGTIQYF
TGTGCCAGCAGCCAAGGGACCATTCAGTACTTC
>TRBJ2-1|NA|TRBV28|TRBD2
CASSSPSGGAPYNEQFF
TGTGCCAGCAGTTCCCCCTCCGGGGGGGCCCCCTACAATGAGCAGTTCTTC
>TRBJ2-5|NA|TRBV5-1|TRBD2
CASSREGDQETQYF
TGCGCCAGCAGCCGGGAGGGTGACCAAGAGACCCAGTACTTC
>TRBJ2-1|many|TRBV7-2|TRBD2
CASSLKTSAYNEQFF
TGTGCCAGCAGCTTAAAGACTAGCGCCTACAATGAGCAGTTCTTC
>TRBJ2-1|few|TRBV6-1|NA
CASSEQGGSYNEQFF
TGTGCCAGCAGTGAACAGGGGGGCTCCTACAATGAGCAGTTCTTC
>TRBJ1-4|many|TRBV9|NA
CASSVGGGTKLFF
TGTGCCAGCAGCGTAGGAGGGGGAACAAAACTGTTTTTT